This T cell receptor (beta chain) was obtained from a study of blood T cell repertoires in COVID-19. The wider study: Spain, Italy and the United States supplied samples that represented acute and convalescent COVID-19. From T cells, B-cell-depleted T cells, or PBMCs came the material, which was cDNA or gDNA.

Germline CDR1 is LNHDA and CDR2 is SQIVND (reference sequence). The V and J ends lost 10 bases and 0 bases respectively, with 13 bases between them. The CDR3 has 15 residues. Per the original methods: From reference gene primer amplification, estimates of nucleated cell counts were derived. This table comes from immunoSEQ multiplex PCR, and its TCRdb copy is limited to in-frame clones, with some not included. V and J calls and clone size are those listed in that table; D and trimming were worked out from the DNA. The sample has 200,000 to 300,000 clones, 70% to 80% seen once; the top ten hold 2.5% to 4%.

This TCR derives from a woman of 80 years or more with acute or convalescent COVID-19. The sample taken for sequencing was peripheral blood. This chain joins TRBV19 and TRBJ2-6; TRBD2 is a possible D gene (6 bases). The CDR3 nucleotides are TGTGCCACGGAGGAGGGCGCCTCTGGGGCCAACGTCCTGACTTTC. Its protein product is CATEEGASGANVLTF.